These 31 T cell receptor beta chains were all obtained from the same sample, sequenced in a study of blood T cells in healthy people across ages. A sample-barcoded 5' primer and a J-beta primer mix were used in a second PCR of about 6 to 12 cycles. TCRdb reanalysed the 5' RACE reads using MiXCR and keeps one entry per CDR3 protein. Here the sample spans about 290,000 distinct CDR3 sequences, around 30% being singletons. Sequencing was performed on blood. The receptor source for this set is a woman in her seventies in good health.

This rearrangement joins TRBV28 to TRBJ1-2, with 9 bases that match TRBD1. The CDR3 extends over 13 amino acids. With V trimmed by 5 bases and J by 8 bases, 6 bases remained unmatched. CDR1 is MDHEN and CDR2 is SYDVKM in the germline V gene. In nucleotides, the CDR3 is TGTGCCAGCAGTGCGGGACAGGGAGGAGGCTACACCTTC. It specifies CASSAGQGGGYTF.

The V gene is TRBV4-3, the J gene TRBJ1-4; the D is unclear. CDR3 size: 16 residues. Trimming pared 0 bases from V and 7 bases from J, leaving 15 bases between. The germline V gene has CDR1 LGHNA and CDR2 YSLEER. CDR3 coding DNA: TGCGCCAGCAGCCAAGATTTTTCGGGGTCGGGTGAAAAACTGTTTTTT. The encoded protein is CASSQDFSGSGEKLFF.

The chain joins TRBV7-8 to TRBJ2-7; no reliable D call. The CDR3 is 13 residues long. Germline V gene data show CDR1 as SGHVS and CDR2 as FQNEAQ. V was clipped by 1 base and J by 7 bases, with 11 bases between them. The CDR3 loop is CASSLVQVGEQYF. The DNA of the CDR3 is TGTGCCAGCAGCTTAGTGCAGGTGGGAGAGCAGTACTTC.

This clonotype was counted between two and nine times. This chain links TRBV29-1 with TRBJ2-3; no clear D gene. This CDR3 is built from 12 residues. CDR1 and CDR2 from the germline V gene are SQVTM and ANQGSEA. Trimming took 1 base from V and 2 from J, leaving 4 bases between them. In DNA form, the CDR3 reads TGCAGCGTTGAAGGGAACACAGATACGCAGTATTTT. It specifies CSVEGNTDTQYF.

This chain connects TRBV5-1 to TRBJ2-1; possibly TRBD2 for D (5 bases). V lost 2 bases and J 5 bases, leaving 11 bases between the germline ends. The length of the CDR3 is 14 residues. In germline, CDR1 is SGHRS, CDR2 YFSETQ. The chain's CDR3 is CASSLAEINNEQFF. CDR3 nucleotide sequence: TGCGCCAGCAGCTTAGCGGAAATTAACAATGAGCAGTTCTTC.

As to this clonotype: One end of the junction is discordant with germline, which a read error may explain. This chain links TRBV27 with TRBJ1-2; D possibly corresponds to TRBD1 (5 bases). CDR1 is MNHEY and CDR2 is SMNVEV in the germline V gene (reference sequence). The CDR3 contains 14 residues. The CDR3 loop is CAGSSGTHNYGYTF. DNA of the CDR3: TGTGCCGGCAGTTCAGGGACTCATAACTATGGCTACACCTTC.

The chain uses TRBV5-1 and TRBJ1-4, with D tentatively TRBD1 (6 bases). Germline CDR1 and CDR2: SGHRS and YFSETQ. The V gene lost 0 bases and the J gene lost 7 bases, with 13 bases spanning the gap. This CDR3 is 15 amino acids long. CDR3 protein: CASSLGLGGPEKLFF. CDR3 in DNA: TGCGCCAGCAGCTTGGGACTTGGGGGGCCTGAAAAACTGTTTTTT. The complete variable domain, with remaining parts taken from reference TRBV5-1 and TRBJ1-4, reads KAGVTQTPRYLIKTRGQQVTLSCSPISGHRSVSWYQQTPGQGLQFLFEYFSETQRNKGNFPGRFSGRQFSNSRSEMNVSTLELGDSALYLCASSLGLGGPEKLFFGSGTQLSVL.

This clonotype was seen more than once but under ten times. V usage is TRBV24-1 and J usage is TRBJ2-3; unclear D gene. Germline V gene lookup returns CDR1 KGHDR and CDR2 SFDVKD. V was clipped by 4 bases and J by 10 bases, with 11 bases between them. The CDR3 is 12 residues long. The DNA for the CDR3 is TGTGCCACCAGTGACTTTGGCTCGTCGCAGTATTTT. Translated, it gives CATSDFGSSQYF.

This clonotype has just a few counts. The chain joins TRBV7-2 to TRBJ1-2; 8 positions match TRBD1. This CDR3 contains 15 residues. V lost 2 bases to trimming and J lost 10 bases; unmatched junction nucleotides: 12. Per germline, CDR1 SGHTA and CDR2 FQGNSA. For the CDR3, the DNA is TGTGCCAGCAGCTTAAGTCGCCAGGGGGCGGGTGACTACACCTTC. This gives the protein CASSLSRQGAGDYTF.

The genes are TRBV20-1 and TRBJ2-5; D perhaps matches TRBD1 (6 bases). The J call may be in error: the DNA end matches TRBJ2-7 better. Germline CDR1 is DFQATT and CDR2 is SNEGSKA (reference sequence). CDR3 length equals 13 residues. This CDR3 is CSARIMDSYEQYF. The CDR3 region has the DNA TGCAGTGCTAGAATAATGGACAGCTACGAGCAGTACTTC.

This sequence joins TRBV18 and TRBJ2-1, with D perhaps matching TRBD2 (6 bases). Trimming cost V 1 base and J 3 bases, with 10 bases left between them. The CDR3 spans 15 residues. Germline V CDR1 and CDR2: KGHSH, LQKENI. The DNA for the CDR3 is TGTGCCAGCTCACCACAGGGTAGCGGCTACAATGAGCAGTTCTTC. Its translation: CASSPQGSGYNEQFF.

This clonotype was counted a few times. CDR3 protein: CASSPFGGRNTEAFF. CDR3 DNA: TGCGCCAGCAGCCCCTTTGGAGGGAGGAATACTGAAGCTTTCTTT. The chain couples TRBV4-1 to TRBJ1-1; the D is unclear. The germline CDR1 and CDR2 sequences are MGHRA and YSYEKL. The CDR3 runs 15 residues. V lost 4 bases to trimming and J lost 5 bases, with 17 bases between them.

As concerns this clonotype: One end of the junction does not line up with germline, which may come from a read error. The gene calls are TRBV15 and TRBJ2-1, with D perhaps matching TRBD1 or TRBD2 (5 bases each). CDR1 is LNHNV, CDR2 YYDKDF, per germline (reference sequence). The CDR3 has 17 amino acids. CDR3 sequence (DNA): TGTGCCACCAGCAGAGATCGGGGCAGGGTAGCCTACAATGAGCAGCTCTTC. This encodes CATSRDRGRVAYNEQLF.

This clonotype was seen a few times. The chain couples TRBV7-3 to TRBJ2-1; D gene ambiguous. CDR1 and CDR2 from the germline V gene are SGHTA and FQGTGA. This CDR3 has 16 residues. V was pared by 2 bases and J by 0 bases, with 11 bases between. The CDR3 sequence: CASSLLGPSSYNEQFF. The CDR3 coding sequence is TGTGCCAGCAGCTTACTTGGCCCTAGCTCCTACAATGAGCAGTTCTTC.

The V call is TRBV20-1, the J call TRBJ2-7; tentative D call: TRBD1 (5 bases). The CDR3 covers 15 residues. The ends were cut back, 5 bases at V and 1 base at J, with 18 bases in the middle. Germline assignment: CDR1 DFQATT and CDR2 SNEGSKA (reference sequence). DNA of the CDR3: TGCAGTGCTCGAACCGATACAGGACGATCCTACGAGCAGTACTTC. Amino acids: CSARTDTGRSYEQYF.

The rearrangement links TRBV5-1 to TRBJ2-7; D remains ambiguous. The CDR3 contains 11 residues. CDR1 and CDR2 (germline): SGHRS, YFSETQ. Deletions cut 7 bases from V and 4 bases from J, with 9 bases between. The CDR3 DNA reads as TGCGCCAGCGCTACCTCTTACGAGCAGTACTTC. This encodes CASATSYEQYF.

The V and J genes are TRBV5-1 and TRBJ2-3; 7 bases map to TRBD2. Germline CDR1 and CDR2: SGHRS and YFSETQ. V trimming: 5 bases; J trimming: 3 bases; junction bases outside the gene matches: 3. This CDR3 has 13 amino acids. The CDR3 protein is CASSGSGTDTQYF. Here the CDR3 DNA reads TGCGCCAGCAGTGGTAGCGGGACAGATACGCAGTATTTT.

The chain employs TRBV20-1 and TRBJ2-3; D could derive from TRBD1 or TRBD2 (5 bases each). Germline values: CDR1 DFQATT, CDR2 SNEGSKA (reference sequence). Trimming pared 3 bases from V and 3 bases from J, leaving 13 bases between. The CDR3 totals 14 residues. The CDR3 spells CSASWGSETDTQYF. CDR3 DNA: TGCAGTGCTAGTTGGGGGTCAGAAACAGATACGCAGTATTTT.

The chain employs TRBV7-2 and TRBJ2-3; 13 bases are shared with TRBD2. The J segment lost 4 bases and the V segment lost 1 base, leaving 2 bases of the junction unmatched. The CDR3 runs to 16 residues. Germline loops: CDR1 SGHTA, CDR2 FQGNSA. The CDR3 DNA follows: TGTGCCAGCAGCTTAGGGACTAGCGGGAGAGCAGATACGCAGTATTTT. Its protein is CASSLGTSGRADTQYF.

This clonotype was counted only a few times. One junction end disagrees with the germline gene, perhaps due to a read error. The rearrangement joins TRBV27 to TRBJ2-5; 12 bases agree with TRBD2. Germline CDR1 is MNHEY and CDR2 is SMNVEV (reference sequence). The CDR3 is made up of 12 amino acids. Here the CDR3 DNA reads TGTGCCAGCAGTGATCGACTAGCGGGAGAGTTCTTC. It specifies CASSDRLAGEFF.

In this sample, this clonotype turned up a few times. V and J are TRBV7-2 and TRBJ2-3, with D perhaps TRBD2 (6 bases). The CDR3 sequence is 15 residues long. Germline V gene lookup returns CDR1 SGHTA and CDR2 FQGNSA. With 5 bases removed from V and 1 base from J, the gap between germline ends came to 13 bases. The CDR3 nucleotides are TGTGCCAGCAGCCGCCGGTCTAGCGGCACAGATACGCAGTATTTT. Protein sequence: CASSRRSSGTDTQYF.

The rearrangement uses TRBV6-6 and TRBJ1-5; 9 bases match TRBD1. Germline lookup yields CDR1 MNHNY and CDR2 SVGAGI (reference sequence). V dropped 5 bases and J dropped 9; count of bases not matched to a gene: 5. This CDR3 has 13 residues. CDR3 amino acids: CASSPGQGRPQHF. In DNA form, the CDR3 reads TGTGCCAGCAGTCCGGGACAGGGACGGCCCCAGCATTTT.

This clonotype was detected a few times. J is TRBJ2-3 and V is TRBV5-1; 9 bases are a match to TRBD1. The V and J ends lost 0 bases and 2 bases, in that order; junction bases with no gene match: 7. Germline V CDR1 and CDR2: SGHRS, YFSETQ. The CDR3 length is 17 residues. CDR3 sequence (DNA): TGCGCCAGCAGCTTGGCCGGGACAGGGTACCCCACAGATACGCAGTATTTT. It yields the protein CASSLAGTGYPTDTQYF. Full variable domain (remainder filled in from reference TRBV5-1 and TRBJ2-3): KAGVTQTPRYLIKTRGQQVTLSCSPISGHRSVSWYQQTPGQGLQFLFEYFSETQRNKGNFPGRFSGRQFSNSRSEMNVSTLELGDSALYLCASSLAGTGYPTDTQYFGPGTRLTVL.

The chain has TRBV20-1 and TRBJ2-3; D ambiguous. This CDR3 comprises 11 residues. V dropped 4 bases and J dropped 2 bases, with 4 bases sitting between them. The V gene's germline CDR1 is DFQATT and CDR2 SNEGSKA (reference sequence). The CDR3: CSATHTDTQYF. The CDR3 nucleotides are TGCAGTGCTACTCACACAGATACGCAGTATTTT.

The J gene is TRBJ2-5, the V gene TRBV12-3 or TRBV12-4; D tentatively reads TRBD1 or TRBD2 (6 bases each). The better agreement between TRBJ2-7 and the DNA end casts doubt on the J call. This CDR3 has 14 residues. As DNA, the CDR3 is TGTGCCAGCAGTTTGCTTCGGGGGCCATACGAGCAGTACTTC. Its translation is CASSLLRGPYEQYF.

This clonotype occurred a few times. The chain links TRBV20-1 to TRBJ2-7, with 8 bases matching TRBD1. After removal of 0 bases from V and 6 bases from J, the junction contained 4 bases not matched to a gene. Germline CDR1 is DFQATT and CDR2 is SNEGSKA (reference sequence). This CDR3 region has 13 residues. The CDR3 loop reads CSARDLRGREQYF. The CDR3 DNA sequence: TGCAGTGCTAGAGATCTCAGGGGGCGCGAGCAGTACTTC.

The V and J genes are TRBV9 and TRBJ2-7, with 7 positions matching TRBD2. The V gene's germline CDR1 is SGDLS and CDR2 YYNGEE. V was pared by 4 bases and J by 5 bases, with 9 bases of the junction left unmatched. CDR3 size: 14 residues. The CDR3 DNA follows: TGTGCCAGCAGCCCGTCCGGCGGGAGCCACGAGCAGTACTTC. It specifies CASSPSGGSHEQYF.

This clonotype showed up many times. The chain couples TRBV28 to TRBJ2-5; D gene ambiguous. In germline, CDR1 is MDHEN, CDR2 SYDVKM. The CDR3 is 12 residues long. V gave up 7 bases and J gave up 5 bases, with 11 bases separating them. DNA of the CDR3: TGTGCCAGCAAGACCCCCGCGGAGACCCAGTACTTC. This encodes CASKTPAETQYF.

This sequence joins TRBV20-1 and TRBJ1-2, with D unclear. The CDR3 is 14 amino acids. Trimming took 1 base from V and 0 from J, leaving 9 bases between them. Germline V lookup: CDR1 DFQATT, CDR2 SNEGSKA (reference sequence). The CDR3 reads CSARVDNSNYGYTF. For the CDR3, the DNA is TGCAGTGCTAGAGTTGACAATTCTAACTATGGCTACACCTTC.

There are many counts of this clonotype. V and J are TRBV20-1 and TRBJ1-6; D uncertain. CDR1 is DFQATT and CDR2 is SNEGSKA in the germline V gene (reference sequence). V was trimmed by 3 bases and J by 2 bases, leaving 8 bases between them. This CDR3 is 14 amino acids long. The DNA for the CDR3 is TGCAGTGCTAGTGATCTAACCTATAATTCACCCCTCCACTTT. This codes for CSASDLTYNSPLHF.

The chain is built from TRBV29-1 and TRBJ2-1; TRBD2 matches 8 bases. This CDR3 has 15 amino acids. Germline trimming cut 0 bases from V and 7 bases from J; bases unmatched to any gene: 8. CDR1 is SQVTM, CDR2 ANQGSEA, per germline. CDR3 in amino acids: CSVEDPGLEGNEQFF. CDR3 nucleotides: TGCAGCGTTGAAGATCCGGGACTAGAAGGGAATGAGCAGTTCTTC.